What follows are 21 T cell receptor beta chains derived from one specimen sequenced in a study of blood T cell repertoires in COVID-19. TCRdb's table, derived via immunoSEQ multiplex PCR, lists solely in-frame clones and lacks some. The table records 200,000 to 250,000 clones, more than 60% of them present only once. The specimen was peripheral blood. Receptors were obtained from a middle-aged woman with active or convalescent COVID-19.

The CDR3 sequence is CAISESEQGGTEAFF. The DNA of the CDR3 is TGTGCCATCAGTGAGTCAGAACAGGGGGGCACTGAAGCTTTCTTT. The rearrangement uses TRBV10-3 and TRBJ1-1, with 8 bases identical to TRBD1. Germline V gene data show CDR1 as ENHRY and CDR2 as SYGVKD. The CDR3 is 15 amino acids. With V trimmed by 0 bases and J by 4 bases, 4 bases remained unmatched.

The chain links TRBV2 to TRBJ2-3, with TRBD1 as a possible D gene (6 bases). V was pared by 6 bases and J by 4 bases, with 14 bases between. This CDR3 region has 14 residues. Germline V gives CDR1 SNHLY, CDR2 FYNNEI. For the CDR3, the DNA is TGTGCCAGCAGCGACCTAAACAGGGCAGATACGCAGTATTTT. The encoded protein is CASSDLNRADTQYF.

The chain carries TRBV6-5 and TRBJ2-7, with TRBD1 matching 8 bases. The J segment lost 4 bases and the V segment lost 4 bases, leaving 9 bases of the junction unmatched. The germline CDR1 and CDR2 sequences are MNHEY and SVGAGI. The CDR3 has 15 residues. CDR3 in amino acids: CASSLDRDRSYEQYF. The DNA of the CDR3 is TGTGCCAGCAGTTTGGACCGGGACAGGTCTTACGAGCAGTACTTC.

The chain recombines TRBV4-1 with TRBJ1-5; D is unclear. Germline V gene sequence: CDR1 MGHRA, CDR2 YSYEKL. Trimming took 1 base from V and 0 from J, leaving 10 bases between them. The CDR3 spans 16 residues. The CDR3 is CASSQVAENSNQPQHF. In nucleotides, the CDR3 is TGCGCCAGCAGCCAAGTGGCGGAGAATAGCAATCAGCCCCAGCATTTT.

This rearrangement joins TRBV9 to TRBJ1-3; D call uncertain. The CDR3 has 15 amino acids. Trimming cost V 0 bases and J 4 bases, with 11 bases left between them. Germline CDR1 and CDR2: SGDLS and YYNGEE. The chain's CDR3 is CASSVVGGKGNTIYF. CDR3 coding DNA: TGTGCCAGCAGCGTAGTAGGAGGGAAGGGAAACACCATATATTTT.

The rearrangement joins TRBV5-8 to TRBJ1-5; D remains unclear. There are 13 residues in the CDR3. V lost 1 base to trimming and J lost 5 bases, with 7 bases between them. CDR1 and CDR2 (germline): SGHTS, YDEGEE. This chain's CDR3 is CASSLRGYQPQHF. The CDR3 coding sequence is TGTGCCAGCAGCTTGAGAGGGTATCAGCCCCAGCATTTT. Full variable domain (outside the CDR3, taken from reference TRBV5-8 and TRBJ1-5): EAGVTQSPTHLIKTRGQQATLRCSPISGHTSVYWYQQALGLGLQFLLWYDEGEERNRGNFPPRFSGRQFPNYSSELNVNALELEDSALYLCASSLRGYQPQHFGDGTRLSIL.

V and J are TRBV3-1 (or the pseudogene TRBV3-2) and TRBJ1-2, with TRBD1 matching over 7 bases. Per the germline V gene, CDR1 is LGHDT and CDR2 is YNNKEL (reference sequence). Losses at the gene ends were 3 bases for V and 4 bases for J; bases not matched to a gene: 5. This CDR3 is 14 amino acids long. CDR3 protein: CASSQAGTVYGYTF. CDR3 DNA sequence: TGTGCCAGCAGCCAGGCCGGGACAGTCTATGGCTACACCTTC.

V and J are TRBV10-2 and TRBJ2-5; TRBD2 aligns across 7 bases. V was pared by 7 bases and J by 3 bases, with 5 bases of the junction left unmatched. This CDR3 has 13 amino acids. The V gene's germline CDR1 is WSHSY and CDR2 SAAADI. The CDR3 nucleotides are TGCGCCAGCACGGTGCGGGGGAAAGAGACCCAGTACTTC. Amino acid sequence: CASTVRGKETQYF.

This clone was detected many times. V is TRBV14 and J is TRBJ2-1, with 10 bases fitting TRBD2. CDR3 length: 16 amino acids. V shed 3 bases, J shed 7 bases, and the junction held 9 bases outside the gene matches. CDR1 is SGHDN and CDR2 is FVKESK in the germline V gene. Written as DNA, the CDR3 is TGTGCCAGCAGCCAGTCACTAGCGGGGTTAGTAAATGAGCAGTTCTTC. Its protein product is CASSQSLAGLVNEQFF. The variable domain in full, completed from reference TRBV14 and TRBJ2-1, reads EAGVTQFPSHSVIEKGQTVTLRCDPISGHDNLYWYRRVMGKEIKFLLHFVKESKQDESGMPNNRFLAERTGGTYSTLKVQPAELEDSGVYFCASSQSLAGLVNEQFFGPGTRLTVL.

The chain carries TRBV10-3 and TRBJ1-4; 8 bases line up with TRBD1. Germline assignment: CDR1 ENHRY and CDR2 SYGVKD. With 4 bases clipped from V and 7 bases from J, the junction kept 5 bases outside the gene matches. The CDR3 contains 14 residues. The CDR3 here is CAISVDRGAEKLFF. The CDR3 DNA follows: TGTGCCATCAGTGTCGACAGGGGTGCTGAAAAACTGTTTTTT.

The CDR3 DNA is TGTGCCAGCAGCCAAGTGGGGGGACAGGGAGACTATGGCTACACCTTC. Protein sequence: CASSQVGGQGDYGYTF. The chain recombines TRBV14 with TRBJ1-2; TRBD1 aligns across 9 bases. V was clipped by 1 base and J by 3 bases; unmatched bases: 6. The CDR3 is made up of 16 amino acids. CDR1 and CDR2 from the germline V gene are SGHDN and FVKESK.

The chain has TRBV12-5 and TRBJ2-5, with D uncertain. Germline CDR1 reads LGHNT; CDR2 reads FRNRAP. The CDR3 length is 11 residues. Trimming took off 3 bases at V and 5 bases at J, with 4 bases between the two ends. The CDR3 DNA follows: TGTGCTAGTGGTTTCGGGGAGACCCAGTACTTC. This codes for CASGFGETQYF. The whole variable domain, remainder taken from reference TRBV12-5 and TRBJ2-5, is DARVTQTPRHKVTEMGQEVTMRCQPILGHNTVFWYRQTMMQGLELLAYFRNRAPLDDSGMPKDRFSAEMPDATLATLKIQPSEPRDSAVYFCASGFGETQYFGPGTRLLVL.

Concerning this clone: It is unclear where the CDR3 begins or ends on the DNA, so no DNA is shown, and the CDR3 is as TCRdb lists it. The chain has TRBV3-1 (or the pseudogene TRBV3-2) and TRBJ1-2; TRBD1 was called by the table and not checked on the DNA. With termini counted, the CDR3 has 18 amino acids. CDR1 is LGHDT and CDR2 is YNNKEL in the germline V gene (reference sequence). The CDR3 sequence is CASSPFFGPAGANYGYTF.

The chain is built from TRBV10-3 and TRBJ2-2; 9 nucleotides align to TRBD1. The CDR3 covers 13 residues. Germline loops: CDR1 ENHRY, CDR2 SYGVKD. Trimming at V came to 11 bases and at J to 6 bases, leaving 7 bases not matched to a gene. DNA of the CDR3: TGTGCCGCCCGGGACAGGGCTTCCGGGGAGCTGTTTTTT. Amino acid sequence: CAARDRASGELFF.

This sequence joins TRBV6-5 and TRBJ1-1; 10 bases align to TRBD1. V lost 7 bases to trimming and J lost 8 bases; unmatched junction nucleotides: 10. Per the germline V gene, CDR1 is MNHEY and CDR2 is SVGAGI. The CDR3 consists of 14 residues. CDR3 in DNA: TGTGCCAGCACCTTGGACAGGGGGGTTAGGGAAGCTTTCTTT. Translation gives CASTLDRGVREAFF.

This chain uses TRBV6-5 with TRBJ1-4; D gene unclear. The CDR3 totals 14 residues. Trimming took 4 bases from V and 4 from J, leaving 10 bases between them. CDR1 is MNHEY and CDR2 is SVGAGI in the germline V gene. The CDR3 region has the DNA TGTGCCAGCAGTTCGGGGTCTCTTAATGAAAAACTGTTTTTT. This encodes CASSSGSLNEKLFF.

V is TRBV12-3 or TRBV12-4 and J is TRBJ2-2, with TRBD1 matching over 7 bases. The V segment lost 6 bases and the J segment 6 bases; nucleotides outside the gene matches: 4. The CDR3 is made up of 13 amino acids. Written as DNA, the CDR3 is TGTGCCAGCAGGCCGACAGGGCCCGGGGAGCTGTTTTTT. Amino acid sequence: CASRPTGPGELFF.

The CDR3 region is CASSWDYEAQGTF. The CDR3 DNA is TGTGCCAGCAGCTGGGACTACGAGGCTCAAGGCACCTTC. The chain couples TRBV3-1 (or the pseudogene TRBV3-2) to TRBJ1-2; D might be TRBD1 (5 bases). The V end was cut by 5 bases, the J end by 13 bases, with 20 bases between. In germline, CDR1 is LGHDT, CDR2 YNNKEL (reference sequence). This CDR3 comprises 13 residues.

This chain connects TRBV10-3 to TRBJ1-5; TRBD1 matches 7 bases. Germline V lookup: CDR1 ENHRY, CDR2 SYGVKD. V was pared by 5 bases and J by 4 bases, with 8 bases of the junction left unmatched. The CDR3 totals 15 residues. CDR3 sequence reads: CAISTGVGVNQPQHF. The CDR3 region has the DNA TGTGCCATCAGTACAGGGGTAGGGGTTAATCAGCCCCAGCATTTT.

The V gene is TRBV5-3, the J gene TRBJ1-4; the D gene is possibly TRBD1 (6 bases). TRBV5-3 is an open reading frame, and its role is uncertain. The CDR3 extends over 14 amino acids. V was trimmed by 4 bases and J by 8 bases, leaving 15 bases between them. CDR3 sequence (DNA): TGTGCCAGAAGCCCGAACCGGACAGCCGAAAAACTGTTTTTT. It is translated as CARSPNRTAEKLFF.

CDR3 amino acids: CASSETPKESEQYF. The CDR3 DNA is TGTGCCAGCAGCGAGACACCCAAAGAGTCCGAGCAGTACTTC. The rearrangement uses TRBV6-5 and TRBJ2-7; D is ambiguous. Germline-derived CDR1 and CDR2 are MNHEY and SVGAGI. Trimming pared 6 bases from V and 6 bases from J, leaving 18 bases between. The CDR3 has 14 amino acids.